These 19 T cell receptor beta chains were sequenced from one sample in a study of graft-versus-host responses after intestinal transplantation (dated by TCRdb to the early 2020s). No antigen has been identified for these receptors. Explained via the paper, the time point label denotes: cells obtained before transplantation from donor or recipient. The library was built by means of the immunoSEQ multiplex PCR assay. As stored in TCRdb, this immuneACCESS dataset retains in-frame rearrangements with V and J assigned. A fraction of the clones does not appear; measured against another copy, unresolved V genes explain less than half of the discrepancy, and the remainder lacks a known reason. This sample holds about 81,000 clones; 85% to 95% were observed only once. The top ten constitute under 0.4% of the sample. This specimen consisted of unstimulated CD4+ T cells sorted from spleen or lymph node cells, obtained before transplant. These receptors originate from a human donor who was the organ donor for an intestinal transplant.

The V and J genes are TRBV28 and TRBJ2-3; 8 nucleotides align to TRBD1. The V gene end was trimmed by 10 bases and the J gene end by 3 bases; junction bases not matched to a gene: 6. This CDR3 contains 13 residues. Per germline, CDR1 MDHEN and CDR2 SYDVKM. The CDR3 loop is CATWDRSTDTQYF. CDR3 bases: TGTGCCACCTGGGACAGGAGTACAGATACGCAGTATTTT.

V and J are TRBV6-5 and TRBJ1-2, with TRBD1 matching over 7 bases. This CDR3 comprises 14 residues. Germline V lookup: CDR1 MNHEY, CDR2 SVGAGI. V dropped 6 bases and J dropped 3; count of bases not matched to a gene: 7. CDR3 in DNA: TGTGCCAGCAGCCCAGACAGGGTCTACTATGGCTACACCTTC. Protein sequence: CASSPDRVYYGYTF.

The rearrangement uses TRBV29-1 and TRBJ1-1; 8 bases map to TRBD1. Germline V gene lookup returns CDR1 SQVTM and CDR2 ANQGSEA. Losses at the gene ends were 5 bases for V and 5 bases for J; bases not matched to a gene: 7. This CDR3 spans 13 amino acids. Written as DNA, the CDR3 is TGCAGCGTTCACAGGGGGATTGGGACTGAAGCTTTCTTT. This sequence encodes CSVHRGIGTEAFF.

The chain uses TRBV6-1 and TRBJ2-1; the D gene is possibly TRBD2 (5 bases). The CDR3 has 15 residues. Deletions cut 4 bases from V and 8 bases from J, with 18 bases between. Germline CDR1 reads MNHNS; CDR2 reads SASEGT. CDR3 residues: CASSAQWVRADEQFF. The DNA of the CDR3 is TGTGCCAGCAGTGCCCAGTGGGTGCGGGCCGATGAGCAGTTCTTC.

The chain combines TRBV11-2 with TRBJ1-4; a weak D match, TRBD1 (5 bases). With 5 bases removed from V and 6 bases from J, the gap between germline ends came to 13 bases. The CDR3 extends over 14 amino acids. The germline gives CDR1 SGHAT, CDR2 FQNNGV. CDR3: CASSRVGVYEKLFF. The CDR3, as DNA: TGTGCCAGCAGCAGAGTAGGGGTTTATGAAAAACTGTTTTTT.

The CDR3 loop is CASSYTGRNTEAFF. In nucleotides, the CDR3 is TGTGCCAGCAGCTACACAGGGAGGAACACTGAAGCTTTCTTT. The chain couples TRBV7-9 to TRBJ1-1; a possible D gene is TRBD1 (6 bases). V lost 4 bases and J 1 base, leaving 10 bases between the germline ends. CDR1 is SEHNR and CDR2 is FQNEAQ in the germline V gene (reference sequence). This CDR3 is built from 14 residues.

The J gene is TRBJ2-5, the V gene TRBV7-2, with 8 bases lining up with TRBD2. Germline trimming cut 0 bases from V and 9 bases from J; bases unmatched to any gene: 0. Looked up from germline, CDR1 is SGHTA and CDR2 is FQGNSA. The CDR3 consists of 12 residues. DNA for the CDR3: TGTGCCAGCAGCTTAGCCGGGGGGGCCCAGTACTTC. Translating gives CASSLAGGAQYF. The variable domain in full, with the rest retrieved from reference TRBV7-2 and TRBJ2-5, is GAGVSQSPSNKVTEKGKDVELRCDPISGHTALYWYRQSLGQGLEFLIYFQGNSAPDKSGLPSDRFSAERTGGSVSTLTIQRTQQEDSAVYLCASSLAGGAQYFGPGTRLLVL.

V gene TRBV5-5 combines with J gene TRBJ1-2, with D unclear. From germline, CDR1 is SGHKS and CDR2 YYEKEE (reference sequence). Trimming left V 1 base short and J 6 bases short, with 13 bases between. This CDR3 is 14 amino acids long. The CDR3 bases are TGTGCCAGCAGCTTGCTGGTGGCGGAGGATGGCTACACCTTC. This sequence encodes CASSLLVAEDGYTF.

The chain combines TRBV5-1 with TRBJ2-2, with 9 bases lining up with TRBD1. From germline, CDR1 is SGHRS and CDR2 YFSETQ. V lost 6 bases and J lost 0; bases outside the gene matches: 3. CDR3 length: 15 residues. This CDR3 reads CASKWDRANTGELFF. The CDR3 region has the DNA TGCGCCAGCAAGTGGGACAGGGCGAACACCGGGGAGCTGTTTTTT.

This chain uses TRBV6-1 with TRBJ2-7; 9 bases align to TRBD2. Germline values: CDR1 MNHNS, CDR2 SASEGT. CDR3 size: 14 residues. The ends lost 6 bases at V and 3 bases at J; junction bases unmatched: 6. The CDR3 loop reads CASRGLAALYEQYF. The CDR3 region has the DNA TGTGCCAGCAGGGGACTAGCCGCCCTCTACGAGCAGTACTTC.

Only one count was recorded for this clone. The chain carries TRBV18 and TRBJ2-2; 8 bases are a match to TRBD2. The CDR3 runs to 14 residues. V was pared by 5 bases and J by 6 bases, with 5 bases of the junction left unmatched. Germline CDR1 KGHSH, CDR2 LQKENI. As DNA, the CDR3 is TGTGCCAGCTCAACAACTAGCGGTGCCGGGGAGCTGTTTTTT. This sequence encodes CASSTTSGAGELFF.

V and J are TRBV7-9 and TRBJ1-2; D gene unclear. This CDR3 contains 13 residues. The V and J ends lost 0 bases and 4 bases respectively, with 6 bases between them. Germline assignment: CDR1 SEHNR and CDR2 FQNEAQ (reference sequence). CDR3 sequence: CASSLASVYGYTF. CDR3 bases: TGTGCCAGCAGCTTAGCGAGTGTCTATGGCTACACCTTC.

The chain employs TRBV28 and TRBJ2-1; D is ambiguous. There are 12 residues in the CDR3. CDR1 is MDHEN, CDR2 SYDVKM, per germline. The V gene lost 7 bases and the J gene lost 4 bases, with 8 bases spanning the gap. The CDR3 nucleotides read TGTGCCAGCACGTCCAGGTACAATGAGCAGTTCTTC. Translation gives CASTSRYNEQFF.

This clone was seen only a few times. The chain recombines TRBV30 with TRBJ1-2; no firm D call. The CDR3 is 10 residues long. The V end lost 8 bases, the J end lost 8 bases, and 12 bases lay between the germline ends. Per germline, CDR1 GTSNPN and CDR2 SVGIG (reference sequence). The CDR3 region has the DNA TGTGCCCTCCTAGTTGGGGGCTACACCTTC. Protein product: CALLVGGYTF.

This clone was seen a single time. J is TRBJ2-5 and V is TRBV13; D possibly corresponds to TRBD2 (6 bases). Trimming shortened V by 1 base and J by 5 bases, and 17 bases separated the two germline ends. This CDR3 comprises 16 residues. Germline CDR1 PRHDT, CDR2 FYEKMQ (reference sequence). The CDR3 DNA reads as TGTGCCAGCAGCTTAGAGGCGGGACTTTGGAGGGAGACCCAGTACTTC. This codes for CASSLEAGLWRETQYF.

The chain links TRBV6-4 to TRBJ1-5; 8 positions agree with TRBD1. The CDR3 sequence is 16 residues long. Germline CDR1 MRHNA, CDR2 SNTAGT. Trimming cost V 5 bases and J 6 bases; bases outside gene matches: 12. The CDR3: CASSPPWQGAGQPQHF. The CDR3 DNA reads as TGTGCCAGCAGTCCCCCATGGCAGGGGGCCGGTCAGCCCCAGCATTTT.

The chain couples TRBV11-3 to TRBJ2-2, with TRBD2 as a possible D gene (6 bases). The length of the CDR3 is 17 residues. V was shortened by 1 base and J by 3 bases, with 15 bases between the two germline ends. CDR1 is SGHNT and CDR2 is YENEEA in the germline V gene. CDR3 in DNA: TGTGCCAGCAGCTTAGGTGGCGGGGTGTTCTACACCGGGGAGCTGTTTTTT. Protein product: CASSLGGGVFYTGELFF.

This rearrangement joins TRBV7-6 to TRBJ2-3; the match to TRBD2 covers 11 bases. V dropped 2 bases and J dropped 4; count of bases not matched to a gene: 5. Germline CDR1 is SGHVS and CDR2 is FNYEAQ. The CDR3 has 16 amino acids. The CDR3 sequence: CASSLSSGGASDTQYF. DNA for the CDR3: TGTGCCAGCAGCTTAAGTAGCGGGGGGGCCTCAGATACGCAGTATTTT.

This chain joins TRBV15 and TRBJ2-3; no reliable D call. Trimming took off 0 bases at V and 2 bases at J, with 9 bases between the two ends. The V gene's germline CDR1 is LNHNV and CDR2 YYDKDF (reference sequence). The CDR3 is made up of 15 amino acids. The CDR3 nucleotides read TGTGCCACCAGCAGAGATTACACCGACACAGATACGCAGTATTTT. This encodes CATSRDYTDTDTQYF.